Listed below are T cell receptor beta chains from one sample, sequenced in a study of molecular identifiers for immune sequencing clone quantification. MiXCR was run by TCRdb on the PCR reads, yielding one entry per CDR3 protein. The repertoire holds hundreds of thousands of distinct CDR3 sequences, with roughly 27% as singletons. Sequencing was done on a sample of naive CD8+ T cells from blood, with Jurkat cell RNA spiked in. These TCRs come from a human donor in good health. Some libraries in this study had Jurkat cell RNA spiked in. Both conserved end residues are part of each CDR3. A D gene is named only where the DNA matches it firmly. Only part of the rows carry a size: once, few, many, or a class if the clone is expanded.

>TRBV27|TRBJ2-3|TRBD2|few
TGTGCCAGCAGAGCGGGGGGCCATACGCAGTATTTT
CASRAGGHTQYF
>TRBV6-5|TRBJ2-7|NA|NA
TGTGCCAGCAGTTACTCGCCAGTCCACTACGAGCAGTACTTC
CASSYSPVHYEQYF
>TRBV19|TRBJ2-1|TRBD2|NA
TGTGCCAGTAGTCCTTCGGGACTAGCGGGAGATGGTGAGCAGTTCTTC
CASSPSGLAGDGEQFF
>TRBV7-9|TRBJ2-5|NA|NA
TGTGCCAGCAGCTTAGCGGGGCTAATCGAGACCCAGTACTTC
CASSLAGLIETQYF
>TRBV20-1|TRBJ2-3|TRBD2|many
TGCAGTGCACTACCCAGGGCTAGCGGGGCAGATACGCAGTATTTT
CSALPRASGADTQYF
>TRBV4-1|TRBJ2-5|TRBD1|few
TGCGCCAGCAGCCAACTGATGCCGGGACAGGAGCAAGAGACCCAGTACTTC
CASSQLMPGQEQETQYF
>TRBV25-1|TRBJ2-3|NA|NA
TGTGCCAGCAGTGCTTCGGGCTACGCTACGCAGTATTTT
CASSASGYATQYF
>TRBV2|TRBJ2-3|TRBD2|many
TGTGCCAGCAGTGACGTACTAGCGGGGAGCACAGATACGCAGTATTTT
CASSDVLAGSTDTQYF
>TRBV27|TRBJ1-5|TRBD1|NA
TGTGCCAGCAGCCAGGACAGGGGATCAGGTCAGCCCCAGCATTTT
CASSQDRGSGQPQHF
>TRBV7-2|TRBJ1-4|NA|many
TGTGCCAGCAGCTTTGGTGGAAAACTGTTTTTT
CASSFGGKLFF
>TRBV12-3/TRBV12-4|TRBJ1-1|NA|few
TGTGCCAGCAGTTTGGCGTGGACTAGCACTGAAGCTTCCTTT
CASSLAWTSTEASF
>TRBV27|TRBJ2-2|NA|many
TGTGCCAGCAGTTTTCGGGGATGGACCGGGGAGCTGTTTTTT
CASSFRGWTGELFF
>TRBV19|TRBJ2-7|TRBD2|few
TGTGCCAGTAGTATGGATAGCGGGAGGGCCTACGAGCAGTACTTC
CASSMDSGRAYEQYF
>TRBV6-2/TRBV6-3|TRBJ1-1|NA|many
TGTGCCAGCAGTTATACCGACGGGGGAACTGAAGCTTTCTTT
CASSYTDGGTEAFF
>TRBV30|TRBJ2-7|NA|few
TGTGCCTGGAGCTCCGGACAGTCCTACGAGCAGTACTTC
CAWSSGQSYEQYF
>TRBV4-3|TRBJ2-3|NA|many
TGCGCCAGCAGCCAAGGGATGGCGGGCCCCACAGATACGCAGTATTTT
CASSQGMAGPTDTQYF
>TRBV19|TRBJ2-7|NA|few
TGTGCCAGTAGTACCACCCGGGACACGAGCTCCTACGAGCAGTACTTC
CASSTTRDTSSYEQYF
>TRBV2|TRBJ1-1|NA|few
TGTGCCAGCAGTGAATACAGGAGGAACACTGAAGCTTTCTTT
CASSEYRRNTEAFF